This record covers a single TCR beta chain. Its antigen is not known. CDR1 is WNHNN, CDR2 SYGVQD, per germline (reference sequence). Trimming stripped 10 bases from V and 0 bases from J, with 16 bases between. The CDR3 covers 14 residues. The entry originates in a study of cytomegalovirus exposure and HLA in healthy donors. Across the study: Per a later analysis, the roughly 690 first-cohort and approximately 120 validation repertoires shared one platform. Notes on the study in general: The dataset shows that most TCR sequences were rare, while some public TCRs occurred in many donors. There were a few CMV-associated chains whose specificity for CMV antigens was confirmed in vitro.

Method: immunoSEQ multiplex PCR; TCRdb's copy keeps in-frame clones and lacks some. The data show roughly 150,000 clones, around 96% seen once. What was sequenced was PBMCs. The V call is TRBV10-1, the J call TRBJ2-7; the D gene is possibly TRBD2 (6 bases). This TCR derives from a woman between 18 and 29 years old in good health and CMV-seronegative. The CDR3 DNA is TGCGCCAACTCGGGACGGGAGAGCTCCTACGAGCAGTACTTC. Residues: CANSGRESSYEQYF.